The 12 T cell receptor beta chains below come from one sample, sequenced in a study of cytomegalovirus exposure and HLA in healthy donors. Researchers ran the PCR with 60 Vbeta and 13 Jbeta primers. The repertoire was sequenced with immunoSEQ multiplex PCR; TCRdb's copy has only in-frame clones and lacks some. This table holds 130,000 to 150,000 clones, 60% to 85% found once. Sample: PBMCs. The source of these receptors is a male donor in good health and CMV-seronegative.

The chain recombines TRBV30 with TRBJ1-5, with D possibly matching TRBD1 (5 bases). V lost 2 bases and J lost 5, with 13 bases in between. Germline CDR1 reads GTSNPN; CDR2 reads SVGIG (reference sequence). CDR3 length: 14 residues. CDR3: CAWSPGGADQPQHF. The DNA for the CDR3 is TGTGCCTGGAGTCCAGGCGGGGCAGATCAGCCCCAGCATTTT.

The rearrangement uses TRBV6-5 and TRBJ1-2; D may be TRBD1 (5 bases). The CDR3 is made up of 15 amino acids. Germline-derived CDR1 and CDR2 are MNHEY and SVGAGI. V shed 7 bases and J shed 7 bases, with 22 bases lying between them. The CDR3 spells CASIGAISRPVGYTF. The CDR3 bases are TGTGCCAGCATTGGGGCCATTAGTAGGCCTGTTGGCTACACCTTC.

The chain uses TRBV6-1 and TRBJ1-2; 7 positions match TRBD1. This CDR3 is built from 13 residues. Germline V gene sequence: CDR1 MNHNS, CDR2 SASEGT. The junction had 9 bases not matched to a gene; V was cut back by 6 bases and J by 8 bases. This CDR3 reads CASRRQGSSGYTF. For the CDR3, the DNA is TGTGCCAGCAGAAGACAGGGATCGTCAGGCTACACCTTC.

The rearrangement links TRBV19 to TRBJ1-1, with 7 nucleotides matching TRBD1. This CDR3 has 18 residues. Germline CDR1 reads LNHDA; CDR2 reads SQIVND (reference sequence). V gave up 8 bases and J gave up 6 bases; unmatched junction bases: 24. In nucleotides, the CDR3 is TGTGCCAGTCTAAACCGATGGGGTTCGACAGGGAAAAGAGCTGAAGCTTTCTTT. This translates into CASLNRWGSTGKRAEAFF.

The J gene is TRBJ1-5, the V gene TRBV11-2; possible D gene TRBD1, 5 bases. The V gene's germline CDR1 is SGHAT and CDR2 FQNNGV. The CDR3 spans 14 residues. V lost 6 bases and J lost 2, with 11 bases in between. The CDR3 sequence is CASRGGEGNQPQHF. In DNA form, the CDR3 reads TGTGCCAGCAGGGGAGGGGAGGGCAATCAGCCCCAGCATTTT. The full variable domain, its missing parts supplied by reference TRBV11-2 and TRBJ1-5, is EAGVAQSPRYKIIEKRQSVAFWCNPISGHATLYWYQQILGQGPKLLIQFQNNGVVDDSQLPKDRFSAERLKGVDSTLKIQPAKLEDSAVYLCASRGGEGNQPQHFGDGTRLSIL.

The chain is built from TRBV10-3 and TRBJ2-7; TRBD2 matches at 13 bases. V gave up 6 bases and J gave up 2 bases; unmatched junction bases: 4. The CDR3 has 15 residues. In germline, CDR1 is ENHRY, CDR2 SYGVKD. CDR3 loop: CAISRTSGRAYEQYF. The CDR3 DNA sequence: TGTGCCATCAGCCGAACTAGCGGGAGGGCCTACGAGCAGTACTTC.

This chain connects TRBV30 to TRBJ2-5; possibly TRBD1 for D (6 bases). The CDR3 has 12 amino acids. Germline values: CDR1 GTSNPN, CDR2 SVGIG (reference sequence). V lost 1 base and J lost 9, with 12 bases in between. In nucleotides, the CDR3 is TGTGCCTGGAGTGCAGGGGCCGGGGCCCAGTACTTC. Translating gives CAWSAGAGAQYF. The variable domain in full, with the rest retrieved from reference TRBV30 and TRBJ2-5, is SQTIHQWPATLVQPVGSPLSLECTVEGTSNPNLYWYRQAAGRGLQLLFYSVGIGQISSEVPQNLSASRPQDRQFILSSKKLLLSDSGFYLCAWSAGAGAQYFGPGTRLLVL.

With respect to this clone: The sample contains more than one DNA sequence encoding this CDR3. For the CDR3, the DNA is TGCGCCAGCAGCTTAGGACAGGGTGGAACAGATACGCAGTATTTT. Residues: CASSLGQGGTDTQYF. This chain joins TRBV5-1 and TRBJ2-3, with 8 bases identical to TRBD1. The V gene's germline CDR1 is SGHRS and CDR2 YFSETQ. The CDR3 is 15 amino acids. J lost 3 bases, V lost 2 bases, and 5 bases had no gene match.

V and J are TRBV6-5 and TRBJ1-5; the match to TRBD1 covers 8 bases. In germline, CDR1 is MNHEY, CDR2 SVGAGI. The V segment lost 4 bases and the J segment 4 bases; nucleotides outside the gene matches: 6. The CDR3 is made up of 15 amino acids. The DNA of the CDR3 is TGTGCCAGCAGTTTGGACAGGGTTGGGAATCAGCCCCAGCATTTT. It translates to CASSLDRVGNQPQHF.

The chain employs TRBV4-2 and TRBJ1-5; the D is unclear. Germline V gene sequence: CDR1 LGHNA, CDR2 YNFKEQ. The CDR3 runs to 16 residues. Trimming stripped 0 bases from V and 2 bases from J, with 11 bases between. The CDR3 sequence is CASSQEGGKRNQPQHF. Written as DNA, the CDR3 is TGTGCCAGCAGCCAAGAGGGCGGGAAACGCAATCAGCCCCAGCATTTT.

The rearrangement joins TRBV6-5 to TRBJ1-6, with D possibly TRBD1 on 5 matching bases. Trimming removed 6 bases at V and 7 bases at J, with 13 bases between. The CDR3 runs to 14 residues. Germline CDR1 reads MNHEY; CDR2 reads SVGAGI. The CDR3 bases are TGTGCCAGCAGAGGCAGGGCAGGCAATTCACCCCTCCACTTT. Translating gives CASRGRAGNSPLHF.

The chain employs TRBV7-8 and TRBJ2-2, with TRBD2 as a possible D gene (6 bases). Trimming pared 7 bases from V and 4 bases from J, leaving 10 bases between. The CDR3 runs 13 residues. Germline assignment: CDR1 SGHVS and CDR2 FQNEAQ. CDR3 amino acids: CASIPGVTGELFF. As DNA, the CDR3 is TGTGCCAGCATCCCGGGGGTCACCGGGGAGCTGTTTTTT.